This TCR beta chain was sequenced for a study of identical twins. The study's findings and limits: Invariant MAIT and iNKT cells may have partly biased zero-insertion analyses.

About this clonotype: The antigen remains undetermined.

The germline CDR1 and CDR2 sequences are GTSNPN and SVGIG (reference sequence). The CDR3 is made up of 13 amino acids. Germline trimming cut 3 bases from V and 3 bases from J; bases unmatched to any gene: 4. Each CDR3 protein is one row after TCRdb ran MiXCR on the 5' RACE reads. The sample lists 200,000 to 250,000 distinct CDR3 sequences, more than 13% seen once, with around 9% in the top ten. The sequenced material came from memory (CD45RO+) T cells sorted from blood. V is TRBV30 and J is TRBJ1-1; TRBD1 aligns across 7 bases. The clonotype was recovered from a woman under 30 in good health. DNA of the CDR3: TGTGCCTGGAGGGACAGGTCCTACACTGAAGCTTTCTTT. It translates to CAWRDRSYTEAFF.